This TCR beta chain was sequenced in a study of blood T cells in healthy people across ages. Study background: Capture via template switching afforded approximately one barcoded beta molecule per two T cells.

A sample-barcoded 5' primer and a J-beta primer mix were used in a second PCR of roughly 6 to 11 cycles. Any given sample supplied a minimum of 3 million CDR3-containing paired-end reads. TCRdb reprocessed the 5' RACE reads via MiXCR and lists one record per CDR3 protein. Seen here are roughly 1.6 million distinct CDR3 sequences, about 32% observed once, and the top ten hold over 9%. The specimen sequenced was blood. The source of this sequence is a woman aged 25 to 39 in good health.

CDR3 residues: CASAGDLQETQYF. CDR3 bases: TGTGCCAGCGCCGGGGACTTACAAGAGACCCAGTACTTC. This chain uses TRBV6-1 with TRBJ2-5; a possible D gene is TRBD2 (6 bases). The length of the CDR3 is 13 residues. Per the germline V gene, CDR1 is MNHNS and CDR2 is SASEGT. The V and J ends lost 8 bases and 2 bases respectively, with 12 bases between them.